The 8 T cell receptor beta chains below come from one sample, sequenced in a study of blood T cell repertoires in COVID-19. Data came from immunoSEQ multiplex PCR; TCRdb stores just in-frame clones and leaves some out. The table lists about 150,000 clones, around 83% of them singletons, with around 8% in the top ten. Material for sequencing was peripheral blood. Receptors originate from an older woman with COVID-19, enrolled during active disease.

This rearrangement joins TRBV2 to TRBJ1-1, with D possibly being TRBD1 (6 bases). The germline V and J ends were trimmed by 3 bases and 5 bases, with 13 bases remaining between them. Germline assignment: CDR1 SNHLY and CDR2 FYNNEI. The CDR3 has 14 residues. The CDR3 region has the DNA TGTGCCAGCAGTGAGTTAGGGGGAAGGACTGAAGCTTTCTTT. Its protein is CASSELGGRTEAFF.

The CDR3 coding sequence is TGCAGCGTTGGGCTTACGGACAGACCCAATCAGCCCCAGCATTTT. Translated, it gives CSVGLTDRPNQPQHF. The V and J genes are TRBV29-1 and TRBJ1-5, with D possibly matching TRBD1 (6 bases). CDR3 length: 15 residues. The V gene lost 4 bases and the J gene lost 3 bases, with 16 bases spanning the gap. The germline V gene has CDR1 SQVTM and CDR2 ANQGSEA.

The chain couples TRBV5-4 to TRBJ2-7; 8 bases match TRBD1. CDR1 is SGHNT, CDR2 YYREEE, per germline (reference sequence). With 2 bases clipped from V and 6 bases from J, the junction kept 1 base outside the gene matches. The CDR3 totals 12 residues. The CDR3 here is CASSLGTGEQYF. The CDR3 region has the DNA TGTGCCAGCAGCTTAGGGACAGGCGAGCAGTACTTC.

The chain combines TRBV5-6 with TRBJ2-3; TRBD2 agrees at 13 bases. J was trimmed by 4 bases and V by 4 bases; bases with no gene match: 6. Per the germline V gene, CDR1 is SGHDT and CDR2 is YYEEEE. This CDR3 is 16 amino acids long. The CDR3 region is CASSSRLAGGADTQYF. The CDR3 bases are TGTGCCAGCAGCAGTCGACTAGCGGGAGGCGCAGATACGCAGTATTTT.

V usage is TRBV7-8 and J usage is TRBJ1-1; TRBD1 is a possible D gene (5 bases). The CDR3 covers 15 residues. Trimming took off 0 bases at V and 0 bases at J, with 8 bases between the two ends. CDR1 is SGHVS, CDR2 FQNEAQ, per germline. CDR3 coding DNA: TGTGCCAGCAGCTTAGCTCCAGGGTTGAACACTGAAGCTTTCTTT. It translates to CASSLAPGLNTEAFF. The whole variable domain, remainder taken from reference TRBV7-8 and TRBJ1-1, is GAGVSQSPRYKVAKRGQDVALRCDPISGHVSLFWYQQALGQGPEFLTYFQNEAQLDKSGLPSDRFFAERPEGSVSTLKIQRTQQEDSAVYLCASSLAPGLNTEAFFGQGTRLTVV.

J is TRBJ1-1 and V is TRBV18, with TRBD1 matching over 7 bases. The CDR3 has 16 residues. V lost 1 base, J lost 4 bases, and 9 bases stayed unmatched. Germline V CDR1 and CDR2: KGHSH, LQKENI. CDR3 sequence reads: CASSPLEHTGVTEAFF. The CDR3 region has the DNA TGTGCCAGCTCACCACTAGAACATACAGGGGTCACTGAAGCTTTCTTT.

V and J are TRBV11-3 and TRBJ1-6, with a tentative D call TRBD1 (5 bases). CDR1 and CDR2 from the germline V gene are SGHNT and YENEEA. V was shortened by 3 bases and J by 11 bases, with 11 bases between the two germline ends. The CDR3 has 13 residues. DNA of the CDR3: TGTGCCAGCAGCTTGAGGCAGGGCACACCCCTCCACTTT. Amino acids: CASSLRQGTPLHF. Supplemented by reference TRBV11-3 and TRBJ1-6, the full variable domain reads EAGVVQSPRYKIIEKKQPVAFWCNPISGHNTLYWYLQNLGQGPELLIRYENEEAVDDSQLPKDRFSAERLKGVDSTLKIQPAELGDSAVYLCASSLRQGTPLHFGNGTRLTVT.

Concerning this clone itself: The same CDR3 arises from other DNA sequences in this sample as well. The chain uses TRBV18 and TRBJ1-2; no clear D gene. Germline V lookup: CDR1 KGHSH, CDR2 LQKENI. V lost 2 bases to trimming and J lost 8 bases, with 9 bases between them. The CDR3 sequence is 12 residues long. The CDR3 loop is CASSPSGGGYTF. For the CDR3, the DNA is TGTGCCAGCTCACCATCGGGAGGGGGCTACACCTTC. Full variable domain (remainder filled in from reference TRBV18 and TRBJ1-2): NAGVMQNPRHLVRRRGQEARLRCSPMKGHSHVYWYRQLPEEGLKFMVYLQKENIIDESGMPKERFSAEFPKEGPSILRIQQVVRGDSAAYFCASSPSGGGYTFGSGTRLTVV.